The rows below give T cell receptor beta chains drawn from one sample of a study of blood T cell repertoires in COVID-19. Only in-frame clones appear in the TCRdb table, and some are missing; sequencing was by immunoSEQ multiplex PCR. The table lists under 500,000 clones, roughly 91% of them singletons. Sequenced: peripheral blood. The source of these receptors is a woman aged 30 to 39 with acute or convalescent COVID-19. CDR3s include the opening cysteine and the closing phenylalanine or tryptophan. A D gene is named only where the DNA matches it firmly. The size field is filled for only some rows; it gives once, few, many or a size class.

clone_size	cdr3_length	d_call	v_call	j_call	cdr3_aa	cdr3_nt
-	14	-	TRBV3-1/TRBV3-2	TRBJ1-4	CASSDVGGNEKLFF	TGTGCCAGCAGCGATGTGGGGGGGAATGAAAAACTGTTTTTT
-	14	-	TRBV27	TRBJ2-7	CASSLKSLGDEQYF	TGTGCCAGCAGTTTAAAATCTCTAGGGGACGAGCAGTACTTC
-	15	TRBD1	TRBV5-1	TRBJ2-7	CASGRDSVLFYEQYF	TGCGCCAGCGGCCGGGACAGCGTCCTTTTCTACGAGCAGTACTTC
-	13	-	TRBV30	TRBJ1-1	CAWSVARNTEAFF	TGTGCCTGGAGTGTAGCAAGGAACACTGAAGCTTTCTTT
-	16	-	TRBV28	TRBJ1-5	CASQGRTILSYQPQHF	TGTGCCAGCCAGGGCAGGACGATTTTAAGTTATCAGCCCCAGCATTTT
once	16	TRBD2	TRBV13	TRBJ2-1	CASSSYYSGGAGEQFF	TGTGCCAGCAGCTCATACTATAGCGGGGGGGCTGGTGAGCAGTTCTTC
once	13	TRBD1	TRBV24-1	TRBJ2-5	CATGTERGETQYF	TGTGCCACCGGGACAGAGAGAGGGGAGACCCAGTACTTC
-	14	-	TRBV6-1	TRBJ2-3	CASSEGEGADTQYF	TGTGCCAGCAGTGAAGGTGAGGGCGCAGATACGCAGTATTTT
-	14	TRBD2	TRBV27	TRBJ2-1	CASRSGTSSNEQFF	TGTGCCAGCAGATCCGGGACTAGCAGCAATGAGCAGTTCTTC
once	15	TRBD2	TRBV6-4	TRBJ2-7	CASSDSKRDYYEQYF	TGTGCCAGCAGTGACTCGAAGCGGGACTACTACGAGCAGTACTTC
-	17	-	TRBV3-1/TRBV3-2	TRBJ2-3	CASSQEVLARPTDTQYF	TGTGCCAGCAGCCAAGAAGTCCTTGCCAGGCCCACAGATACGCAGTATTTT
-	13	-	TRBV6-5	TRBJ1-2	CASSNNVAPGYTF	TGTGCCAGCAGTAATAATGTTGCGCCTGGCTACACCTTC
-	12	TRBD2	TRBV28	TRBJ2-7	CASSLTSGWQYF	TGTGCCAGCAGTTTGACTAGCGGGTGGCAGTACTTC
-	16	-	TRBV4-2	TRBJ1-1	CASSHGGQKRDTEAFF	TGTGCCAGCAGCCACGGGGGGCAAAAGCGGGATACTGAAGCTTTCTTT
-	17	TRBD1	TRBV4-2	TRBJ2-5	CASSTRTGAGAGETQYF	TGTGCCAGCAGCACTCGGACAGGGGCAGGGGCAGGAGAGACCCAGTACTTC
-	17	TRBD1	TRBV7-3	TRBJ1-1	CASSLVGQGAGGTEAFF	TGTGCCAGCAGCTTAGTGGGACAGGGGGCAGGGGGCACTGAAGCTTTCTTT
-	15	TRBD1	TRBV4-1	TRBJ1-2	CASSHGQGATAGYTF	TGCGCCAGCAGCCACGGACAGGGCGCCACAGCTGGCTACACCTTC